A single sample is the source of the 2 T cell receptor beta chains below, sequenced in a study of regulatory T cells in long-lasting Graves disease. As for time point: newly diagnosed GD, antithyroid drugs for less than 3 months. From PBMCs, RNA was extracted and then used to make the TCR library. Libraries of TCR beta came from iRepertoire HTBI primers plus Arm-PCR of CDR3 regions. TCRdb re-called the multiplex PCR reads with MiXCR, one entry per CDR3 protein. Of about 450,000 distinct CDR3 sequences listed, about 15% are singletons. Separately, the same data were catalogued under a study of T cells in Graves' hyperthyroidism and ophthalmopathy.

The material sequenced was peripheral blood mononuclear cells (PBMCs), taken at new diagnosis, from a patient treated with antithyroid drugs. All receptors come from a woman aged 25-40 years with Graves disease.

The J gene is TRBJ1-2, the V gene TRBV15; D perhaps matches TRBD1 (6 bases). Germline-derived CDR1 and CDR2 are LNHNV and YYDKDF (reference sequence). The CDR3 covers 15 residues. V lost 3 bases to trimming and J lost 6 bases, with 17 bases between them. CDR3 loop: CATSSWREDRHGYTF. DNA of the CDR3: TGTGCCACCAGCAGTTGGCGCGAGGACAGACATGGCTACACCTTC.

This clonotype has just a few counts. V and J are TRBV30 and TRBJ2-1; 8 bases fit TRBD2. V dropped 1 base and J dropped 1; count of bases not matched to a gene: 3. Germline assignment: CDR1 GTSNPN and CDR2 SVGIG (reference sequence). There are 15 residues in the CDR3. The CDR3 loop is CAWSAGTRSYNEQFF. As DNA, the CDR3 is TGTGCCTGGAGTGCTGGGACTAGGTCCTACAATGAGCAGTTCTTC.